A single sample is the source of the 4 T cell receptor beta chains below, sequenced in a study of a mutant IDH1 vaccine in newly diagnosed glioma (TCRdb year 2021). The sample's time point label, in plain terms: week 35, safety follow-up. A 20-mer mutant IDH1 peptide at 300 micrograms in Montanide made up each vaccine dose, which was injected subcutaneously together with topical imiquimod. Antigens of these TCRs are unknown. The receptor library was made with the immunoSEQ multiplex PCR assay. Imported from immuneACCESS, the table was reduced by TCRdb to in-frame sequences with V and J called. These copies leave out some clones; in studies compared against another copy, an unresolved V gene accounts for under half, and the cause of the remainder is not known. In all, the sample holds 50,000 to 65,000 clones, and about 86% of those were seen once. The ten largest account for about 1.6% of the sample.

The sample was PBMCs, taken from a glioma patient whose treatment included an IDH1 peptide vaccine. These receptors came from a man between 40 and 49 years old with glioma.

This clone came up once. This chain uses TRBV5-4 with TRBJ2-1, with TRBD1 identical over 9 bases. In germline, CDR1 is SGHNT, CDR2 YYREEE (reference sequence). The V gene end was trimmed by 3 bases and the J gene end by 5 bases; junction bases not matched to a gene: 0. This CDR3 comprises 13 residues. Here the CDR3 DNA reads TGTGCCAGCAGCTGGGACAGGGACAATGAGCAGTTCTTC. Translated: CASSWDRDNEQFF.

CDR3: CASSLDPKGYGYTF. The DNA for the CDR3 is TGTGCCAGCAGCCTTGACCCGAAGGGCTATGGCTACACCTTC. The J gene is TRBJ1-2, the V gene TRBV7-2; D unresolved. With 5 bases removed from V and 4 bases from J, the gap between germline ends came to 14 bases. The CDR3 extends over 14 amino acids. Germline CDR1 is SGHTA and CDR2 is FQGNSA.

This clone was detected only a few times. The chain recombines TRBV7-2 with TRBJ2-2, with D possibly TRBD1 on 5 matching bases. Between the trimmed V and J ends, which lost 5 bases and 6 bases, there was a span of 16 bases. Germline V gives CDR1 SGHTA, CDR2 FQGNSA. The CDR3 length is 15 residues. CDR3 nucleotides: TGTGCCAGCAGCCTTCTCGGCCCCAGGGCCGGGGAGCTGTTTTTT. It specifies CASSLLGPRAGELFF.

V is TRBV2 and J is TRBJ1-5; possible D gene TRBD1, 6 bases. CDR3 size: 13 residues. Germline V gene sequence: CDR1 SNHLY, CDR2 FYNNEI. V was pared by 4 bases and J by 4 bases, with 8 bases between. The DNA of the CDR3 is TGTGCCAGCAGTGTACAGGGAAATCAGCCCCAGCATTTT. Its protein product is CASSVQGNQPQHF.